This T cell receptor (beta chain) was sequenced during a study of blood T cell repertoires in COVID-19. Study-level information: PBMCs, B-cell-depleted T cells, or T cells were the source of the cDNA or gDNA that made up the material.

Cohorts were assigned according to the clinical history that participants reported. Authors' methods: It was from reference gene primer amplification that nucleated cell counts were estimated. The data were produced by immunoSEQ multiplex PCR, yet TCRdb's version contains in-frame clones alone and is incomplete. For V, J and clone size, that table is used; D and trimming come from the DNA. The data show around 200,000 clones, roughly 88% seen once. In germline, CDR1 is SGHNT, CDR2 YYREEE (reference sequence). The CDR3 contains 16 residues. Trimming stripped 0 bases from V and 4 bases from J, with 16 bases between.

Sequencing was carried out using PBMCs or T cells enriched from blood (not recorded which). The rearrangement joins TRBV5-4 to TRBJ1-2, with a tentative D call TRBD1 (6 bases). The sequence was obtained from a man aged 35 to 55 with acute COVID-19. The CDR3 is CASSLDSGTRGYGYTF. In DNA, the CDR3 is TGTGCCAGCAGCTTGGATTCCGGGACACGAGGCTATGGCTACACCTTC.